This T cell receptor (beta chain) is drawn from a study of T cells in Graves' hyperthyroidism and ophthalmopathy. General observations from the study: The model made its ophthalmopathy prediction, and onset followed a median 6.5 months later. The blood repertoire included most of the expanded thyroid clonotypes above 0.001.

Amplification yielded TCR beta CDR3 regions, with RNA transcripts as the source. During a first-round RT-PCR of the TCR CDR3, the HTBI primer set was used. Via MiXCR, TCRdb re-called the multiplex PCR reads, giving one row per CDR3 protein. The sample contains 330,000 or so distinct CDR3 sequences, roughly 19% of which appear only once. Diagnoses were made from clinical symptoms, serum measures (thyroxine and TRAb), thyroid ultrasound and orbital computed tomography. CDR1 is LGHNT, CDR2 FRNRAP, per germline. V was pared by 7 bases and J by 2 bases, with 8 bases of the junction left unmatched. The CDR3 runs to 15 residues. This clonotype was seen at least ten times. Its antigen is unidentified.

V and J are TRBV12-5 and TRBJ2-1; TRBD2 aligns across 7 bases. The sequenced sample was blood. This clonotype originated in a man over 45 with Graves' ophthalmopathy. CDR3 loop: CASAPSGLAYNEQFF. The CDR3 DNA sequence: TGTGCTAGTGCCCCGTCCGGACTAGCCTACAATGAGCAGTTCTTC.